The rows below give T cell receptor beta chains drawn from one sample of a study of cytomegalovirus exposure and HLA in healthy donors. Sequencing was performed with immunoSEQ multiplex PCR; in TCRdb, only in-frame clones are kept and a portion is missing. Seen here are approximately 98,000 clones, around two thirds observed once, and the top ten hold around 2%. Specimen: PBMCs. The receptor set was obtained from a male donor in good health and CMV-seronegative. The conserved cysteine and the conserved F or W are not part of the CDR3 here.

>TRBV6-1
ASGTGRGNQPQH
>TRBV2
ATKPDRPNYEQY
>TRBV30
AWSVSSPYEQY
>TRBV28
ASSLSGQGVSGYT
>TRBV6-4
ASSDSPLPSGRFNEQF
>TRBV7-9
ASSSGLVGETQY
>TRBV28
ASTPGTGFNEQF
>TRBV6-5
ASSYQADRVGTEAF
>TRBV7-2
ASSLHRGGTEAF
>TRBV30
AWSGLFTGELF
>TRBV27
ASAPGTGLDEQY
>TRBV5-4
ASSSGLAGGGTDTQY
>TRBV6-5
ASSYQRGGPTEAF
>TRBV28
ASSPTGTVNQPQH
>TRBV13
ASSPRATSGRGQY
>TRBV5-1
ASSARVAKNIQY
>TRBV15
ATSREVRGNQH
>TRBV2
ASGRETETQY
>TRBV4-1
ASSQIQGSGNTIY
>TRBV6-1
ASSPGTGWNEQF
>TRBV6-5
ASSSLSGRGEQY
>TRBV6-1
ATREVSGTNTGELF
>TRBV27
ASSHGTGGNEKLF
>TRBV19
ASIVTGRALFTEAF
>TRBV4-2
ASSPRTGIIMNTEAF
>TRBV6-1
ASSARLADKLSSYNEQF
>TRBV6-5
ASSRDSFTNYGYT
>TRBV5-1
ASSFRGDQPQH
>TRBV2
ASMSDSQETQY
>TRBV9
ASSVLNRGDTEAF
>TRBV27
ASSLFKLAGGYGANVLT